A single sample gave rise to the 21 T cell receptor beta chains below, sequenced in a study of shared clonotypes between healthy human individuals. Sequenced by immunoSEQ multiplex PCR; TCRdb stores in-frame clones only, minus some. Among about 490,000 clones, about 78% were seen once, and the ten largest hold about 12%. The sequenced sample consisted of PBMCs. Every receptor here comes from a woman aged 35 to 49 in good health. Some clones in this sample may be carry-over from other donors' samples.

This sequence joins TRBV11-3 and TRBJ2-1; 13 nucleotides align to TRBD2. CDR1 and CDR2 (germline): SGHNT, YENEEA. The CDR3 consists of 17 residues. With V trimmed by 4 bases and J by 1 base, 4 bases remained unmatched. CDR3 in DNA: TGTGCCAGCAGCTCCCGGACTAGCGGGGGTTCCTACAATGAGCAGTTCTTC. Translation: CASSSRTSGGSYNEQFF.

This rearrangement joins TRBV7-8 to TRBJ1-5; D is possibly TRBD1 (5 bases). The CDR3 sequence is 13 residues long. Germline V gene sequence: CDR1 SGHVS, CDR2 FQNEAQ. V was shortened by 5 bases and J by 5 bases, with 10 bases between the two germline ends. In DNA form, the CDR3 reads TGTGCCAGCAGCGCAGACAGTCATCAGCCCCAGCATTTT. It specifies CASSADSHQPQHF. The variable domain in full, with the rest retrieved from reference TRBV7-8 and TRBJ1-5, is GAGVSQSPRYKVAKRGQDVALRCDPISGHVSLFWYQQALGQGPEFLTYFQNEAQLDKSGLPSDRFFAERPEGSVSTLKIQRTQQEDSAVYLCASSADSHQPQHFGDGTRLSIL.

This rearrangement joins TRBV2 to TRBJ2-3; 13 bases fit TRBD2. The CDR3 runs 16 residues. Germline CDR1 is SNHLY and CDR2 is FYNNEI. The ends lost 2 bases at V and 3 bases at J; junction bases unmatched: 2. The CDR3 here is CASSESGLAGTDTQYF. The CDR3 coding sequence is TGTGCCAGCAGTGAATCGGGACTAGCGGGAACAGATACGCAGTATTTT.

Only one count was recorded for this clone. This sequence joins TRBV9 and TRBJ2-1, with D uncertain. The CDR3 has 15 residues. Germline-derived CDR1 and CDR2 are SGDLS and YYNGEE. The V end was cut by 0 bases, the J end by 0 bases, with 7 bases between. CDR3 sequence (DNA): TGTGCCAGCAGCGTAGACCGGAACTCCTACAATGAGCAGTTCTTC. This sequence encodes CASSVDRNSYNEQFF.

V is TRBV5-4 and J is TRBJ2-7; D is perhaps TRBD1 (6 bases). Germline V gene data show CDR1 as SGHNT and CDR2 as YYREEE (reference sequence). The CDR3 sequence is 12 residues long. V lost 0 bases, J lost 6 bases, and 7 bases lay in between. CDR3 sequence reads: CASSLGTVEQYF. CDR3 DNA: TGTGCCAGCAGCTTGGGGACAGTCGAGCAGTACTTC.

The chain has TRBV19 and TRBJ2-1; possibly TRBD2 for D (7 bases). CDR3 size: 14 residues. The V and J ends lost 7 bases and 8 bases respectively, with 18 bases between them. From germline, CDR1 is LNHDA and CDR2 SQIVND (reference sequence). The CDR3 sequence: CASTLGAGAHEQFF. The CDR3 DNA sequence: TGTGCCAGTACCCTGGGGGCGGGGGCTCATGAGCAGTTCTTC.

The V gene is TRBV19, the J gene TRBJ2-1; 7 bases map to TRBD1. With V trimmed by 3 bases and J by 7 bases, 12 bases remained unmatched. This CDR3 contains 16 residues. Germline assignment: CDR1 LNHDA and CDR2 SQIVND (reference sequence). The CDR3 protein is CASSILAQGTENEQFF. The CDR3 DNA reads TGTGCCAGTAGTATCCTTGCACAGGGGACCGAGAATGAGCAGTTCTTC.

The chain carries TRBV11-2 and TRBJ1-4; D is unresolved. The CDR3 contains 15 residues. Trimming stripped 5 bases from V and 7 bases from J, with 17 bases between. Germline loops: CDR1 SGHAT, CDR2 FQNNGV. Here the CDR3 DNA reads TGTGCCAGCAGCCTGCGGGGTACCACATTTGAAAAACTGTTTTTT. The encoded protein is CASSLRGTTFEKLFF. The full variable domain, completed using reference TRBV11-2 and TRBJ1-4, is EAGVAQSPRYKIIEKRQSVAFWCNPISGHATLYWYQQILGQGPKLLIQFQNNGVVDDSQLPKDRFSAERLKGVDSTLKIQPAKLEDSAVYLCASSLRGTTFEKLFFGSGTQLSVL.

The chain links TRBV11-2 to TRBJ2-1, with unresolved D. CDR1 and CDR2 from the germline V gene are SGHAT and FQNNGV. The CDR3 is 16 amino acids. Trimming cost V 3 bases and J 4 bases, with 16 bases left between them. The CDR3 bases are TGTGCCAGCAGCTTTAGGCTAACGGAGTATTACAATGAGCAGTTCTTC. It codes for CASSFRLTEYYNEQFF.

This clone was seen a single time. The chain uses TRBV7-9 and TRBJ1-4; D ambiguous. Between the trimmed V and J ends, which lost 6 bases and 8 bases, there was a span of 13 bases. Germline values: CDR1 SEHNR, CDR2 FQNEAQ (reference sequence). This CDR3 region has 13 residues. CDR3 bases: TGTGCCAGCAGTTCTATGGGAGGGGAAAAACTGTTTTTT. Protein sequence: CASSSMGGEKLFF.

This clone came up once. The rearrangement uses TRBV6-6 and TRBJ1-1; D possibly corresponds to TRBD1 (5 bases). CDR1 MNHNY and CDR2 SVGAGI come from the germline V gene (reference sequence). The CDR3 totals 14 residues. V shed 6 bases and J shed 11 bases, with 22 bases lying between them. The CDR3 loop is CASSSATGTAMAFF. CDR3 sequence (DNA): TGTGCCAGCAGCTCGGCAACCGGGACCGCTATGGCTTTCTTT.

This clone was found a few times. The chain recombines TRBV27 with TRBJ2-2, with D perhaps assigned TRBD1 or TRBD2 (5 bases each). CDR3 length equals 17 residues. The germline V and J ends were trimmed by 6 bases and 6 bases, with 23 bases remaining between them. Germline V gene lookup returns CDR1 MNHEY and CDR2 SMNVEV (reference sequence). CDR3 nucleotides: TGTGCCAGCAGCCGAGGAGGCGGCTTGGGGACGGCCGGGGAGCTGTTTTTT. It encodes CASSRGGGLGTAGELFF.

The rearrangement links TRBV29-1 to TRBJ1-2; D ambiguous. CDR1 is SQVTM and CDR2 is ANQGSEA in the germline V gene. This CDR3 region has 13 residues. V gave up 2 bases and J gave up 5 bases, with 12 bases separating them. CDR3 DNA sequence: TGCAGCGTTGAACTAGAGAATCGATATGGCTACACCTTC. As protein: CSVELENRYGYTF.

This sequence joins TRBV19 and TRBJ2-2, with a possible D match to TRBD1 (6 bases). The CDR3 runs 15 residues. The germline gives CDR1 LNHDA, CDR2 SQIVND (reference sequence). Trimming removed 5 bases at V and 4 bases at J, with 14 bases between. The CDR3 loop is CASSLGTLLTGELFF. The CDR3, as DNA: TGTGCCAGTAGTCTCGGGACACTACTCACCGGGGAGCTGTTTTTT.

Only a few counts were recorded for this clone. The rearrangement uses TRBV5-1 and TRBJ1-4; 8 bases line up with TRBD1. Germline V lookup: CDR1 SGHRS, CDR2 YFSETQ. The V and J ends lost 4 bases and 8 bases, in that order; junction bases with no gene match: 10. The CDR3 spans 15 residues. This CDR3 is CASSRGQGGQEKLFF. CDR3 nucleotide sequence: TGCGCCAGCAGCCGCGGACAGGGAGGCCAAGAAAAACTGTTTTTT.

In this sample, this clone turned up once. The rearrangement links TRBV7-8 to TRBJ2-1, with no clear D. Germline V gene lookup returns CDR1 SGHVS and CDR2 FQNEAQ. Trimming left V 2 bases short and J 7 bases short, with 24 bases between. The CDR3 is 18 residues long. CDR3 loop: CASSLSRWASGGINEQFF. In DNA form, the CDR3 reads TGTGCCAGCAGCTTAAGCCGGTGGGCTTCGGGCGGTATAAATGAGCAGTTCTTC.

This clone was seen only once. This rearrangement joins TRBV7-9 to TRBJ2-7; D gene uncertain. V lost 3 bases to trimming and J lost 5 bases, with 14 bases between them. This CDR3 spans 14 amino acids. Per germline, CDR1 SEHNR and CDR2 FQNEAQ (reference sequence). The CDR3 protein is CASSFTAPAHEQYF. In nucleotides, the CDR3 is TGTGCCAGCAGCTTTACTGCCCCCGCCCACGAGCAGTACTTC.

This clone has just one count. This rearrangement joins TRBV19 to TRBJ2-5; D may be TRBD1 (7 bases). The DNA end lines up better with TRBJ2-7; the J call may be wrong. The germline gives CDR1 LNHDA, CDR2 SQIVND (reference sequence). CDR3 length: 14 amino acids. The CDR3 is CASRQTGTAGEQYF. The CDR3 DNA reads TGTGCCAGTAGACAAACCGGGACAGCGGGCGAGCAGTACTTC.

V is TRBV27 and J is TRBJ2-7; 9 nucleotides agree with TRBD1. J was trimmed by 7 bases and V by 3 bases; bases with no gene match: 7. Germline V gene sequence: CDR1 MNHEY, CDR2 SMNVEV (reference sequence). CDR3 length: 14 residues. The DNA of the CDR3 is TGTGCCAGCAGTTTGGGGGACAGGGTGAGGGAGCAGTACTTC. Its protein is CASSLGDRVREQYF.

V is TRBV7-8 and J is TRBJ2-3, with 9 bases aligning to TRBD2. Unmatched junction bases numbered 5, after V lost 2 bases and J lost 2 bases. The CDR3 totals 16 residues. Germline V lookup: CDR1 SGHVS, CDR2 FQNEAQ. CDR3 in DNA: TGTGCCAGCAGCTTAACCGGGACTAGCCACACAGATACGCAGTATTTT. Protein: CASSLTGTSHTDTQYF. Using reference TRBV7-8 and TRBJ2-3 for the parts outside the CDR3, the full variable domain is GAGVSQSPRYKVAKRGQDVALRCDPISGHVSLFWYQQALGQGPEFLTYFQNEAQLDKSGLPSDRFFAERPEGSVSTLKIQRTQQEDSAVYLCASSLTGTSHTDTQYFGPGTRLTVL.

The chain joins TRBV6-1 to TRBJ2-2; 13 bases are a match to TRBD2. Germline V lookup: CDR1 MNHNS, CDR2 SASEGT. This CDR3 has 15 residues. The V gene end was trimmed by 6 bases and the J gene end by 6 bases; junction bases not matched to a gene: 4. The CDR3 loop reads CASSRTSGSSGELFF. CDR3 sequence (DNA): TGTGCCAGCAGCCGGACTAGCGGGAGTTCCGGGGAGCTGTTTTTT.